This paragraph reports one TCR beta chain. This sample is part of a study of blood T cell repertoires in COVID-19. At the level of the study: The origin of the acute and convalescent COVID-19 samples was the United States, Italy and Spain. Sample material is recorded as cDNA or gDNA derived from T cells, B-cell-depleted T cells, or PBMCs.

As processed by the authors: Amplified reference gene primers provided the basis for estimating nucleated cell counts. The protocol was immunoSEQ multiplex PCR, while the TCRdb copy is restricted to in-frame clones and leaves out a portion. V, J and clone size were drawn from that table, and D and trimming were deduced from the DNA. The sample holds tens of thousands of clones, 65% to 90% seen once. The CDR3 runs to 13 residues. Trimming took 3 bases from V and 6 from J, leaving 11 bases between them. Germline CDR1 reads LNHNV; CDR2 reads YYDKDF (reference sequence). This clonotype was obtained from a woman between 55 and 75 years old with active COVID-19. The sample comprised peripheral blood. The rearrangement uses TRBV15 and TRBJ1-1; D might be TRBD1 (5 bases). CDR3 in DNA: TGTGCCACCAGCAGGACAGTCCTATCTGAAGCTTTCTTT. Protein product: CATSRTVLSEAFF.